This TCR beta chain was obtained from a study of beta chain features in type 1 diabetes. Study-level points and caveats: A closer apparent resemblance between naive, central memory and Treg TCRB repertoires was seen in patients than in healthy donors.

A single heparinised blood sample, averaging around 120 mL, was obtained per donor. The CDR3 runs to 15 residues. Germline trimming cut 3 bases from V and 6 bases from J; bases unmatched to any gene: 8. The V gene's germline CDR1 is MGHDK and CDR2 SYGVNS. What was sequenced were expressed TCRB transcripts, since all of the isolated RNA had been reverse transcribed. Libraries were prepared by immunoSEQ multiplex PCR; TCRdb keeps only in-frame clonotypes and omits some of them. The table includes 900,000 or so clones, roughly 16% detected once. Comment on this clone: Its specificity is unknown.

The sequence came from a young woman in good health. Sequenced input: naive CD4+ T cells from blood. The chain employs TRBV25-1 and TRBJ2-7, with 10 bases lining up with TRBD2. The CDR3 nucleotides read TGTGCCAGCAGTGACCTCCTAGCGGGAGTGGGCGAGCAGTACTTC. Translating it yields CASSDLLAGVGEQYF.